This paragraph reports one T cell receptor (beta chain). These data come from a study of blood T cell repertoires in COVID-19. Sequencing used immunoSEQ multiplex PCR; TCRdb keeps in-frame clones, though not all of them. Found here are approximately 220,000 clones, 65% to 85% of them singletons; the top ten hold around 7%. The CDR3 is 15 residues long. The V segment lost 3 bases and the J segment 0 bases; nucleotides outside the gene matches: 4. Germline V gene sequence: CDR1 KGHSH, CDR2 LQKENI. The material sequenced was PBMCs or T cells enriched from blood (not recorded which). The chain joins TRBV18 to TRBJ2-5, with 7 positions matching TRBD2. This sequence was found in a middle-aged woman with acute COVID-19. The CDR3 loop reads CASSPASGNQETQYF. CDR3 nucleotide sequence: TGTGCCAGCTCACCTGCAAGCGGGAACCAAGAGACCCAGTACTTC.